These 5 T cell receptor beta chains share one sample of origin, sequenced in a study of regulatory T cells in long-lasting Graves disease (dated by TCRdb to about 2021). In light of the paper, this sample's time point label describes: newly diagnosed GD, antithyroid drugs for less than 3 months. For both TCR sequencing and RNA sequencing, RNA was extracted from PBMCs using TRIzol. The protocol used for the library was multiplex PCR. Sequencing was performed on an Illumina HiSeq 4000. To build TCR beta libraries, CDR3 regions were amplified by Arm-PCR using iRepertoire HTBI primers. Starting from the raw public reads, TCRdb applied fastp trimming at Q25, assembled clones with MiXCR and retained in-frame beta chains. Rows are unified per CDR3 protein, each entry keeping the most common DNA and genes. This sample has about 430,000 distinct CDR3 sequences in its table, and approximately 15% of those were observed once. Around 7.6% of the sample belongs to the ten largest clones.

In addition, the sample was reused for a study of T cells in Graves' hyperthyroidism and ophthalmopathy.

Here the sequenced sample was peripheral blood mononuclear cells (PBMCs), taken at new diagnosis, from a patient treated with antithyroid drugs. These receptors originate from a woman aged 40 to 55 with Graves disease. Donor details come from another sample of the same person, matched by shared clones.

There are many counts of this clonotype. The chain combines TRBV12-3 or TRBV12-4 with TRBJ2-7; 10 bases align to TRBD1. The junction had 16 bases not matched to a gene; V was cut back by 5 bases and J by 12 bases. The CDR3 has 15 amino acids. In DNA form, the CDR3 reads TGTGCCAGCAGTCAGAGTCCCGGGACAGGGGCCGGGTTGTACTTC. It encodes CASSQSPGTGAGLYF.

This rearrangement joins TRBV28 to TRBJ2-3; 7 bases fit TRBD2. CDR1 is MDHEN and CDR2 is SYDVKM in the germline V gene. The CDR3 spans 19 residues. Trimming cost V 2 bases and J 1 base; bases outside gene matches: 15. Here the CDR3 DNA reads TGTGCCAGCAGTTTAAGCCCAGGGAGGGGAGCTTCTGGCACAGATACGCAGTATTTT. Residues: CASSLSPGRGASGTDTQYF. The entire variable domain, with the rest obtained from reference TRBV28 and TRBJ2-3, is as follows: DVKVTQSSRYLVKRTGEKVFLECVQDMDHENMFWYRQDPGLGLRLIYFSYDVKMKEKGDIPEGYSVSREKKERFSLILESASTNQTSMYLCASSLSPGRGASGTDTQYFGPGTRLTVL.

This clonotype was detected ten times or more. This chain joins TRBV12-3 or TRBV12-4 and TRBJ2-7; 7 bases are a match to TRBD1. The CDR3 sequence is 13 residues long. V lost 6 bases and J lost 5; bases outside the gene matches: 7. CDR3 in amino acids: CASRGQWENEQYF. As DNA, the CDR3 is TGTGCCAGCAGGGGACAGTGGGAGAACGAGCAGTACTTC.

This chain uses TRBV10-3 with TRBJ2-3; D might be TRBD1 (6 bases). With 0 bases removed from V and 4 bases from J, the gap between germline ends came to 17 bases. From germline, CDR1 is ENHRY and CDR2 SYGVKD. The CDR3 totals 17 residues. The CDR3 loop is CAISESGNRERADTQYF. The CDR3 DNA is TGTGCCATCAGTGAGTCGGGCAACAGGGAGCGAGCAGATACGCAGTATTTT.

The V gene is TRBV10-2, the J gene TRBJ2-3; D may be TRBD1 or TRBD2 (5 bases each). Germline assignment: CDR1 WSHSY and CDR2 SAAADI. The CDR3 has 15 amino acids. V was shortened by 1 base and J by 0 bases, with 8 bases between the two germline ends. CDR3 loop: CASSEWGGSTDTQYF. The DNA for the CDR3 is TGCGCCAGCAGTGAGTGGGGCGGGAGCACAGATACGCAGTATTTT.